Following are 4 T cell receptor beta chains from one sample sequenced in a study of T cell repertoires in cytomegalovirus infection. Each CDR3 protein is one row after TCRdb ran MiXCR on the reads. The sample carries 640,000 or so distinct CDR3 sequences, around a third recorded once. These receptors are not linked to any known antigen. Material: cultured PBMCs, obtained from culture after CMV antigen stimulation. The receptors stem from a human donor in good health (CMV status not recorded). Some clones in this sample may be carry-over from other donors' samples.

V is TRBV20-1 and J is TRBJ2-1; 7 bases fit TRBD1. Germline trimming cut 6 bases from V and 0 bases from J; bases unmatched to any gene: 11. CDR1 and CDR2 from the germline V gene are DFQATT and SNEGSKA (reference sequence). The CDR3 contains 16 residues. The CDR3 protein is CSARGTAKYSYNEQFF. The CDR3 region has the DNA TGCAGTGCGCGTGGGACAGCCAAGTACTCCTACAATGAGCAGTTCTTC.

This chain uses TRBV2 with TRBJ2-1, with 7 bases matching TRBD2. Trimming removed 4 bases from V and 5 bases from J; junction bases left unmatched: 8. Germline-derived CDR1 and CDR2 are SNHLY and FYNNEI. The CDR3 is made up of 15 amino acids. CDR3 sequence reads: CASSAKTSSDNEQFF. Here the CDR3 DNA reads TGTGCCAGCAGTGCGAAGACTAGCAGCGACAATGAGCAGTTCTTC.

The V gene is TRBV11-2, the J gene TRBJ2-1, with unresolved D. The CDR3 spans 11 residues. Trimming removed 5 bases from V and 9 bases from J, with 8 bases in between. Germline values: CDR1 SGHAT, CDR2 FQNNGV. As DNA, the CDR3 is TGTGCCAGCAGCCCAACCACTGAGCAGTTCTTC. The encoded protein is CASSPTTEQFF.

This clonotype was counted once. This rearrangement joins TRBV6-2 or TRBV6-3 to TRBJ2-5, with 8 bases lining up with TRBD1. The CDR3 runs 14 residues. V lost 2 bases, J lost 4 bases, and 3 bases stayed unmatched. Germline V lookup: CDR1 MNHEY, CDR2 SVGEGT. This CDR3 is CASSYPDRAETQYF. The CDR3 DNA reads as TGTGCCAGCAGTTACCCGGACAGGGCAGAGACCCAGTACTTC.